This is a list of T cell receptor beta chains from one sample in a study of T cell responses to AZD1222 COVID-19 vaccine. Profiled with immunoSEQ multiplex PCR; TCRdb holds only in-frame clones, not every one. The sample carries some 130,000 clones, about four fifths recorded once. Here the sequenced sample was peripheral blood, taken on day 0 of AZD1222 vaccination. These receptors were collected from an adult in good health. The CDR3 runs from the conserved cysteine through the conserved F or W. The order of the fields is V gene, D gene, J gene, clone size, CDR3 protein, CDR3 DNA. The D gene is left open where the match is weak. Expanded clones are given a class, and other clones once, few, many or no size at all.

TRBV10-3,TRBD1,TRBJ1-2,-,CAISVGQGEYGYTF,TGTGCCATCAGTGTGGGACAGGGTGAATATGGCTACACCTTC
TRBV29-1,TRBD2,TRBJ2-3,once,CSAGAGGADTQYF,TGCAGCGCCGGGGCGGGGGGGGCAGATACGCAGTATTTT
TRBV3-1/TRBV3-2,-,TRBJ2-3,many,CASSPSGQYTDTQYF,TGTGCCAGCAGCCCTTCCGGACAGTATACAGATACGCAGTATTTT
TRBV19,-,TRBJ1-1,-,CASRRSGDTEAFF,TGTGCCAGTAGGAGGTCGGGAGACACTGAAGCTTTCTTT
TRBV5-1,-,TRBJ1-1,-,CASSPQGSITEAFF,TGCGCCAGCAGCCCCCAGGGGAGCATCACTGAAGCTTTCTTT
TRBV7-9,TRBD1,TRBJ1-2,-,CASSLEQGAFYGYTF,TGTGCCAGCAGCTTAGAGCAGGGGGCTTTCTATGGCTACACCTTC
TRBV18,-,TRBJ1-2,-,CASSPQRGVYGYTF,TGTGCCAGCTCACCACAGAGGGGGGTTTATGGCTACACCTTC
TRBV6-5,-,TRBJ1-1,-,CASSYRTVGGTEAFF,TGTGCCAGCAGTTATCGGACCGTAGGGGGAACTGAAGCTTTCTTT
TRBV9,-,TRBJ1-5,-,CASSVEGGTQHF,TGTGCCAGCAGCGTAGAGGGAGGGACCCAGCATTTT
TRBV15,-,TRBJ1-1,-,CATSRGGLMNTEAFF,TGTGCCACCAGCAGGGGGGGTCTCATGAACACTGAAGCTTTCTTT
TRBV28,TRBD1,TRBJ1-5,-,CASSFLDRGPNQPQHF,TGTGCCAGCAGTTTCCTGGACAGGGGGCCGAATCAGCCCCAGCATTTT
TRBV5-1,TRBD1,TRBJ1-6,-,CASSTTGAAYNSPLHF,TGCGCCAGCAGCACCACAGGGGCCGCCTATAATTCACCCCTCCACTTT
TRBV29-1,TRBD1,TRBJ1-2,-,CSVGEDRGYGYTF,TGCAGCGTTGGGGAAGACAGGGGGTATGGCTACACCTTC
TRBV19,-,TRBJ1-5,-,CASKRGDMTNQPQHF,TGTGCCAGTAAGAGGGGGGACATGACTAATCAGCCCCAGCATTTT
TRBV30,-,TRBJ1-2,-,CAWSTGGLNYGYTF,TGTGCCTGGAGTACCGGTGGGCTGAACTATGGCTACACCTTC
TRBV9,-,TRBJ2-2,-,CATPGGGAPGELFF,TGTGCCACCCCCGGAGGGGGGGCCCCCGGGGAGCTGTTTTTT
TRBV5-4,-,TRBJ1-5,-,CASSSDLNQPQHF,TGTGCCAGCAGCTCGGACCTTAATCAGCCCCAGCATTTT
TRBV7-3,-,TRBJ2-7,once,CASSLDSDREQYF,TGTGCCAGCTCCCTTGACAGCGACCGGGAGCAGTACTTC
TRBV5-1,TRBD2,TRBJ2-1,-,CASRRLAEEDEQFF,TGCGCCAGCAGGCGCCTAGCGGAAGAGGATGAGCAGTTCTTC
TRBV9,TRBD1,TRBJ1-1,-,CASSADRGPTEAFF,TGTGCCAGCAGCGCTGACAGGGGTCCAACTGAAGCTTTCTTT
TRBV25-1,TRBD1,TRBJ1-1,-,CASSECGTGGCTEAFF,TGTGCCAGCAGTGAATGTGGGACAGGGGGCTGCACTGAAGCTTTCTTT
TRBV19,TRBD1,TRBJ1-1,-,CASSSPDRSGGAFF,TGTGCCAGTAGTTCCCCGGACAGGTCTGGCGGGGCTTTCTTT
TRBV19,-,TRBJ1-2,-,CASSPGQSFSGYTF,TGTGCCAGTAGTCCCGGACAGTCGTTTAGTGGCTACACCTTC
TRBV5-6,-,TRBJ2-2,-,CASSLKPVSANTGELFF,TGTGCCAGCAGCTTGAAACCGGTCAGCGCGAACACCGGGGAGCTGTTTTTT
TRBV28,-,TRBJ1-2,-,CASSPELGRGYTF,TGTGCCAGCAGTCCTGAGTTGGGGCGAGGCTACACCTTC
TRBV24-1,-,TRBJ2-2,-,CATSRRAGELFF,TGTGCCACGTCTAGGAGGGCCGGGGAGCTGTTTTTT
TRBV5-4,-,TRBJ2-2,-,CASSLGRNPGELFF,TGTGCCAGCAGCTTGGGACGGAATCCCGGGGAGCTGTTTTTT
TRBV7-2,-,TRBJ1-1,few,CASSDGTLRRENTEAFF,TGTGCCAGCAGCGATGGGACCCTCCGCCGGGAGAACACTGAAGCTTTCTTT
TRBV3-1/TRBV3-2,-,TRBJ1-5,-,CASSQASLGLTDQPQHF,TGTGCCAGCAGCCAAGCCTCATTAGGGCTGACGGATCAGCCCCAGCATTTT
TRBV7-2,TRBD1,TRBJ1-1,-,CASSFDRGYTEAFF,TGTGCCAGCAGCTTCGACAGGGGGTACACTGAAGCTTTCTTT
TRBV11-3,-,TRBJ1-1,few,CASSSSFGTEAFF,TGTGCCAGCAGCTCGTCATTTGGCACTGAAGCTTTCTTT
TRBV19,-,TRBJ1-6,-,CASSIRERGTHSPLHF,TGTGCCAGTAGTATAAGGGAGAGGGGGACCCATTCACCCCTCCACTTT
TRBV5-1,-,TRBJ1-1,-,CASSPLQGNTEAFF,TGCGCCAGCAGCCCCTTACAGGGGAACACTGAAGCTTTCTTT
TRBV7-8,-,TRBJ1-2,-,CASSLGWGGPDYGYTF,TGTGCCAGCAGCTTAGGATGGGGGGGGCCGGACTATGGCTACACCTTC
TRBV25-1,TRBD1,TRBJ1-1,-,CASSLRQGSDEAFF,TGTGCCAGCAGCCTGAGACAGGGGTCGGATGAAGCTTTCTTT
TRBV7-9,-,TRBJ1-1,-,CASSLGGGAPEAFF,TGTGCCAGCAGCTTAGGGGGCGGAGCCCCTGAAGCTTTCTTT
TRBV5-1,TRBD1,TRBJ1-1,few,CASNRDRVNTEAFF,TGCGCCAGCAACCGGGACAGGGTAAACACTGAAGCTTTCTTT
TRBV6-5,TRBD1,TRBJ1-2,-,CASSYSTGGYGYTF,TGTGCCAGCAGTTACTCGACAGGGGGCTATGGCTACACCTTC
TRBV27,TRBD1,TRBJ1-4,-,CASRGSSGTGSTRNEKLFF,TGTGCCAGCAGGGGATCCTCCGGGACAGGTAGCACGCGGAATGAAAAACTGTTTTTT
TRBV19,TRBD1,TRBJ2-2,-,CASSWGQGATGELFF,TGTGCCAGTAGTTGGGGACAGGGGGCAACCGGGGAGCTGTTTTTT